This T cell receptor beta chain came from a study of graft-versus-host responses after intestinal transplantation. Across the whole study: The study gave all recipients anti-thymocyte globulin induction, then tacrolimus and steroids for two to three years.

Repertoires were generated with immunoSEQ multiplex PCR, while TCRdb's copy carries only in-frame clones and drops some. The data hold around 7,100 clones, with more than 60% observed a single time. Notes on this clone: No antigen is known for it.

Tissue processing of the graft released intraepithelial and lamina propria lymphocytes from it. Whole-study results and caveats: Maximum circulating GvH clone levels tracked with early post-transplant HvG decreases. Some GvH clones were seen earlier in gut or blood, suggesting intestinal origin. Graft-donor T cell macrochimerism in patients accompanied high graft-versus-host to host-versus-graft clonal ratios in allografts.

The germline CDR1 and CDR2 sequences are MDHEN and SYDVKM. The CDR3 extends over 11 amino acids. The V end was cut by 3 bases, the J end by 6 bases, with 6 bases between. The receptor's source is a human patient who received an intestinal transplant, so some T cells may come from the graft donor. This rearrangement joins TRBV28 to TRBJ2-7, with D tentatively TRBD1 or TRBD2 (5 bases each). The specimen was ileum tissue, collected around 240 days after intestinal transplantation. The CDR3 sequence: CASSFGTEQYV. In DNA, the CDR3 is TGTGCCAGCAGTTTCGGGACCGAGCAGTACGTC.